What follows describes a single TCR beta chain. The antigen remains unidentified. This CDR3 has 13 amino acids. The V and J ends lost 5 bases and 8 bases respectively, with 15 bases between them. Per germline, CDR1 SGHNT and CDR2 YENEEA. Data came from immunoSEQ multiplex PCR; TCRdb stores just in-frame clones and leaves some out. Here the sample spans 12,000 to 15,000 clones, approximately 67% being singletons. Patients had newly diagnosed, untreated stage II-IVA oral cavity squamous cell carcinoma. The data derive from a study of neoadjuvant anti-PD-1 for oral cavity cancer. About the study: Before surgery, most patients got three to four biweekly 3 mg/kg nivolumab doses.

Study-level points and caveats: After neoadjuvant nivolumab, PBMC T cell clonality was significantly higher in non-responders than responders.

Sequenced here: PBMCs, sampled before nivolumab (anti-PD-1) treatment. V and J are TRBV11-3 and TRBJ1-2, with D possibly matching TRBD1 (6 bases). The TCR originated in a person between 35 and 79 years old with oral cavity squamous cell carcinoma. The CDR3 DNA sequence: TGTGCCAGCAGCCGTCGCGGGGGCGAGGGCTACACCTTC. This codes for CASSRRGGEGYTF.